The rows below give T cell receptor beta chains drawn from one sample of a study of CD8 T cells in Susac syndrome. TCRdb re-called the immunoSEQ multiplex PCR reads through MiXCR, storing one row per CDR3 protein. The sample lists tens of thousands of distinct CDR3 sequences, about 94% seen once, with less than 0.3% in the top ten. The material sequenced was CD8+ T cells from PBMCs. Every receptor here comes from a human donor in good health. The CDR3 runs from the conserved cysteine through the conserved F or W. A D gene is named only where the DNA matches it firmly. Clone size is stated in some rows and not others, as once, few, many or a class when expanded.

V,D,size,J,CDR3,DNA
TRBV4-1,TRBD2,few,TRBJ2-6,CASSQDTSGGGANVLTF,TGCGCCAGCAGCCAAGATACTAGCGGGGGTGGGGCCAACGTCCTGACTTTC
TRBV11-2,-,once,TRBJ1-1,CASSSPGGYTEAFF,TGTGCCAGCAGCTCCCCGGGGGGGTACACTGAAGCTTTCTTT
TRBV29-1,TRBD2,-,TRBJ2-3,CSAGRVTDTQYF,TGCAGCGCCGGGAGGGTCACAGATACGCAGTATTTT
TRBV7-6,TRBD2,-,TRBJ2-3,CASSRVAGVSTDTQYF,TGTGCCAGCAGCCGAGTAGCGGGAGTAAGCACAGATACGCAGTATTTT
TRBV19,-,-,TRBJ1-5,CASSAVGGGNQPQHF,TGTGCCAGTAGTGCTGTGGGGGGAGGCAATCAGCCCCAGCATTTT
TRBV28,-,-,TRBJ2-3,CASSPGPVTDTQYF,TGTGCCAGCAGTCCAGGACCGGTCACAGATACGCAGTATTTT
TRBV4-2,-,few,TRBJ1-2,CASSQTREDGYTF,TGTGCCAGCAGCCAGACGCGTGAGGATGGCTACACCTTC
TRBV20-1,TRBD1,-,TRBJ1-3,CSAYDRALGNTIYF,TGCAGTGCTTATGACAGGGCGCTGGGAAACACCATATATTTT
TRBV9,TRBD2,-,TRBJ2-5,CASSAGGGQLETQYF,TGTGCCAGCAGCGCGGGAGGGGGGCAGTTGGAGACCCAGTACTTC
TRBV5-1,TRBD2,-,TRBJ2-1,CASSLGLANNEQFF,TGCGCCAGCAGCTTGGGACTAGCCAACAATGAGCAGTTCTTC
TRBV12-3/TRBV12-4,TRBD1,-,TRBJ2-7,CASRRTGGSYEQYF,TGTGCCAGTCGTCGGACAGGTGGGTCCTACGAGCAGTACTTC
TRBV12-3/TRBV12-4,-,-,TRBJ1-5,CASSFRTNQPQHF,TGTGCCAGCAGTTTTAGGACCAATCAGCCCCAGCATTTT
TRBV12-5,-,-,TRBJ2-1,CASGAKGQKDYEQFF,TGTGCTAGTGGTGCGAAGGGCCAGAAGGACTATGAGCAGTTCTTC
TRBV7-3,-,-,TRBJ2-3,CASSLGFSGDDTQYF,TGTGCCAGCAGCTTAGGGTTCTCTGGGGATGATACGCAGTATTTT
TRBV7-9,-,-,TRBJ2-1,CASSPQDRSYNEQFF,TGTGCCAGCAGCCCTCAGGACCGGAGCTACAATGAGCAGTTCTTC
TRBV7-9,-,-,TRBJ2-7,CASGSVTYEQYF,TGTGCCTCGGGGAGTGTTACCTACGAGCAGTACTTC
TRBV5-4,TRBD2,-,TRBJ2-1,CASSPAVAGAKNEQFF,TGTGCCAGCAGCCCGGCGGTAGCGGGGGCCAAAAATGAGCAGTTCTTC
TRBV11-2,-,-,TRBJ2-6,CASSLFFLSGDAGANVLTF,TGTGCCAGCAGCTTATTTTTCCTGTCAGGGGATGCTGGGGCCAACGTCCTGACTTTC
TRBV28,-,-,TRBJ1-1,CASSLLATVNTEAFF,TGTGCCAGCAGTTTATTGGCGACAGTGAACACTGAAGCTTTCTTT
TRBV9,TRBD2,-,TRBJ2-1,CASSEGLAAYNEQFF,TGTGCCAGCAGCGAGGGACTAGCGGCCTACAATGAGCAGTTCTTC
TRBV9,-,-,TRBJ2-1,CASALTPGGNEQFF,TGTGCCAGCGCCCTTACCCCAGGCGGGAATGAGCAGTTCTTC
TRBV9,-,once,TRBJ1-6,CASSDLGTNNSPLHF,TGTGCCAGCAGCGACTTGGGGACGAATAATTCACCCCTCCACTTT
TRBV9,-,-,TRBJ1-1,CASSVDLGPNTEAFF,TGTGCCAGCAGCGTAGATCTAGGGCCGAACACTGAAGCTTTCTTT
TRBV29-1,-,-,TRBJ2-7,CSVEEGGAYEQYF,TGCAGCGTTGAAGAAGGTGGGGCCTACGAGCAGTACTTC
TRBV28,-,-,TRBJ1-1,CASRPGAGNTEAFF,TGTGCCAGCAGACCCGGGGCCGGGAACACTGAAGCTTTCTTT
TRBV9,TRBD1,-,TRBJ1-1,CASSLQSRGPGNTEAFF,TGTGCCAGCAGCTTACAATCAAGGGGGCCCGGGAACACTGAAGCTTTCTTT
TRBV6-5,-,-,TRBJ2-2,CASSYEGFTGELFF,TGTGCCAGCAGTTACGAAGGGTTCACCGGGGAGCTGTTTTTT
TRBV7-9,TRBD2,-,TRBJ2-3,CASRTSGQPDTQYF,TGTGCCAGTCGGACTAGCGGGCAACCAGATACGCAGTATTTT
TRBV20-1,-,-,TRBJ1-2,CSATNTLDGYTF,TGCAGTGCCACAAATACACTCGATGGCTACACCTTC
TRBV27,TRBD1,-,TRBJ2-7,CASSLAGTGHYEQYF,TGTGCCAGCAGTCTTGCCGGGACAGGGCACTACGAGCAGTACTTC
TRBV9,TRBD1,-,TRBJ2-4,CASSLGTVYEPLAKNIQYF,TGTGCCAGCAGCCTCGGGACAGTCTATGAGCCTCTAGCCAAAAACATTCAGTACTTC
TRBV4-1,-,-,TRBJ1-4,CASSPHDTATNEKLFF,TGCGCCAGCAGTCCTCATGACACCGCAACTAATGAAAAACTGTTTTTT
TRBV15,-,-,TRBJ2-3,CATSSPPGAPQVPADTQYF,TGTGCCACCAGCTCCCCACCCGGGGCCCCCCAGGTACCAGCAGATACGCAGTATTTT
TRBV9,TRBD1,-,TRBJ1-2,CASSVFQGGGYGYTF,TGTGCCAGCAGCGTATTTCAGGGGGGCGGCTATGGCTACACCTTC
TRBV7-9,-,-,TRBJ2-4,CASSFGGVQYF,TGTGCCAGCAGCTTTGGGGGAGTTCAGTACTTC
TRBV10-3,-,-,TRBJ1-1,CAEPYSRDPGHLNTEAFF,TGTGCCGAACCATATTCGAGAGACCCGGGACACCTGAACACTGAAGCTTTCTTT
TRBV20-1,TRBD1,-,TRBJ2-1,CSAGKQGYNEQFF,TGCAGTGCTGGAAAACAGGGGTACAATGAGCAGTTCTTC
TRBV27,-,-,TRBJ1-5,CATAKGISNQPQHF,TGTGCCACCGCTAAGGGAATTAGCAATCAGCCCCAGCATTTT
TRBV13,-,-,TRBJ1-2,CASSSLVPDGIGYTF,TGTGCCAGCAGCTCCCTCGTCCCGGATGGGATTGGCTACACCTTC
TRBV12-3/TRBV12-4,TRBD1,-,TRBJ2-7,CASSYTGVTYEQYF,TGTGCCAGCAGTTATACAGGGGTGACCTACGAGCAGTACTTC
TRBV9,-,-,TRBJ1-3,CASSPSGLLSSGNTIYF,TGTGCCAGCAGCCCCTCTGGACTTTTAAGCTCTGGAAACACCATATATTTT
TRBV29-1,-,-,TRBJ2-7,CSVGGPYEQYF,TGCAGCGTTGGGGGACCCTACGAGCAGTACTTC
TRBV20-1,TRBD2,once,TRBJ2-7,CSASLGLAGGPYEQYF,TGCAGTGCTAGTTTGGGACTAGCGGGGGGTCCCTACGAGCAGTACTTC